The entry below describes one T cell receptor beta chain. This sample is drawn from a study of shared clonotypes between healthy human individuals. V was trimmed by 0 bases and J by 1 base, leaving 11 bases between them. This CDR3 has 15 residues. The germline V gene encodes CDR1 SGHKS and CDR2 YYEKEE (reference sequence). The study drew its donors from healthy HIV-negative adults without recent acute infections or vaccinations. Each sample came from a Caucasian adult donor living in Nashville, Tennessee. Genomic DNA belonging to each subset was distributed in equal measure over several immunoSEQ plates. Data came from immunoSEQ multiplex PCR; TCRdb stores just in-frame clones and leaves some out. The data hold 2.5 million or so clones, with around 90% observed a single time.

The clonotype was recovered from a man between 18 and 35 years old in good health. The V and J genes are TRBV5-5 and TRBJ2-7, with a tentative D call TRBD1 (5 bases). Sequenced: naive CD4+ T cells sorted from blood. Regarding subset: CD45RA+ positively selected. CDR3 residues: CASSLAPGKSYEQYF. The CDR3 DNA follows: TGTGCCAGCAGCTTGGCCCCAGGGAAGTCCTACGAGCAGTACTTC.